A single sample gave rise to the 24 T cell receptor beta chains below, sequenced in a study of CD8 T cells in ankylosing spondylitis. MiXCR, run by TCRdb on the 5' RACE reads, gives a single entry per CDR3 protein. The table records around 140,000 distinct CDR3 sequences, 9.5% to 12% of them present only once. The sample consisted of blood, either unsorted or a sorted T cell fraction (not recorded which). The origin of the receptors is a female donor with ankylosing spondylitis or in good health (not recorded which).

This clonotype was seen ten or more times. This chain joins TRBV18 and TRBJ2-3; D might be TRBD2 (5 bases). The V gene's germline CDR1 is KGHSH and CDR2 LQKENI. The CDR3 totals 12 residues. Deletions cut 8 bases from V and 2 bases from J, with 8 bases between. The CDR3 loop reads CASERDTDTQYF. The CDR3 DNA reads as TGTGCCAGCGAGAGGGACACAGATACGCAGTATTTT.

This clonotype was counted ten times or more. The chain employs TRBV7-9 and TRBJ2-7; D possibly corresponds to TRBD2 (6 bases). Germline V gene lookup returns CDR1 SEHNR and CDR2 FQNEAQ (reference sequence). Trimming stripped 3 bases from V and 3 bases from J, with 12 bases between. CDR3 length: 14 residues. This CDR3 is CASSFTLGGYEQYF. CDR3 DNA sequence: TGTGCCAGCAGCTTCACGCTGGGGGGCTACGAGCAGTACTTC.

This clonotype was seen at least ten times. CDR3 sequence (DNA): TGCGCCAGCAGCTTCGGACAGGGGGCAGGGGAAAATACGCAGTATTTT. This encodes CASSFGQGAGENTQYF. The rearrangement uses TRBV5-1 and TRBJ2-3; 11 nucleotides agree with TRBD1. CDR3 length: 16 residues. V lost 2 bases, J lost 7 bases, and 9 bases stayed unmatched. Germline lookup yields CDR1 SGHRS and CDR2 YFSETQ.

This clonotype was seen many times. CDR3 DNA: TGTGCCAGCAGTGAGGAAGACACTGAAGCTTTCTTT. Translated: CASSEEDTEAFF. This chain connects TRBV28 to TRBJ1-1; D uncertain. Deletions cut 5 bases from V and 3 bases from J, with 7 bases between. Germline V gene data show CDR1 as MDHEN and CDR2 as SYDVKM. The CDR3 has 12 amino acids.

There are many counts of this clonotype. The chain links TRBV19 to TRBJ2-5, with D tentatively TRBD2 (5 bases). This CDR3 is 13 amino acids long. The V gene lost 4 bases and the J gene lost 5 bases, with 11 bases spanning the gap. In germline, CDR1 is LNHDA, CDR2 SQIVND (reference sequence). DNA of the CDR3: TGTGCCAGTAGTAGGGAGTTGGTTGAGACCCAGTACTTC. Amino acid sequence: CASSRELVETQYF.

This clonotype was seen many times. The CDR3 region is CASDDRGANQPQHF. CDR3 DNA: TGTGCCAGTGACGACAGGGGGGCAAATCAGCCCCAGCATTTT. The chain joins TRBV19 to TRBJ1-5; 9 bases map to TRBD1. V was clipped by 8 bases and J by 4 bases; unmatched bases: 6. The CDR3 is 14 residues long. Germline V gene lookup returns CDR1 LNHDA and CDR2 SQIVND (reference sequence).

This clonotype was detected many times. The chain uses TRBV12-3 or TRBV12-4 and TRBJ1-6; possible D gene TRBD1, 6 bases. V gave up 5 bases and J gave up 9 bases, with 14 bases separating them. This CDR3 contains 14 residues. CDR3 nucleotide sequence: TGTGCCAGCAGTCCCGACAGGTTGGGTTCACCCCTCCACTTT. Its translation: CASSPDRLGSPLHF.

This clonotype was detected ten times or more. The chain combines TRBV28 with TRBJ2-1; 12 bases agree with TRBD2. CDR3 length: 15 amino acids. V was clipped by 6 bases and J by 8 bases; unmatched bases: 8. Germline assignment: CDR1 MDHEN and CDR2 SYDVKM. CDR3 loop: CASRTSGGRVYEQFF. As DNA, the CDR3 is TGTGCCAGCAGGACTAGCGGGGGCCGGGTATATGAGCAGTTCTTC.

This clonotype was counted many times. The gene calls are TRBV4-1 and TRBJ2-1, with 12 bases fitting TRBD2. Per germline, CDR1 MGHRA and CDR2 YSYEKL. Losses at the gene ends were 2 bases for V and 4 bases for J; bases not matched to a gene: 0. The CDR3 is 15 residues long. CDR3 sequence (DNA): TGCGCCAGCAGCCAACTAGCGGGGGGGTACAATGAGCAGTTCTTC. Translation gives CASSQLAGGYNEQFF.

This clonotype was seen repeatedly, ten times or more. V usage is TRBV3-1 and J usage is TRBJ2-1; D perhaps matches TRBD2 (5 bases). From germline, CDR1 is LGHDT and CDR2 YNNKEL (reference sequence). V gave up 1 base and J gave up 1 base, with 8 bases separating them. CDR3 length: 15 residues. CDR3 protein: CASSQVSGSYNEQFF. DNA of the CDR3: TGTGCCAGCAGCCAAGTATCGGGGTCCTACAATGAGCAGTTCTTC.

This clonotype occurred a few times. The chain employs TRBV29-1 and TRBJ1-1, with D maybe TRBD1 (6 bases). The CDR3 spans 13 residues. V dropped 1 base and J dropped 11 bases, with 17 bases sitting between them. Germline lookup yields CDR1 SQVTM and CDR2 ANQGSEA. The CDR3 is CSVEGVGGAIAFF. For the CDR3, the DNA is TGCAGCGTTGAAGGGGTAGGGGGGGCAATTGCTTTCTTT.

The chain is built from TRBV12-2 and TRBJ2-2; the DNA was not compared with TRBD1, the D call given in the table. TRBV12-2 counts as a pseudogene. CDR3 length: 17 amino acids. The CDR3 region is CASPPGTPALGSGELFF. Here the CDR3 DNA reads TGTGCAAGTCCCCCAGGGACCCCTGCTCTCGGGTCCGGGGAGCTGTTTTTT.

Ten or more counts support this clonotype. For the CDR3, the DNA is TGTGCCACCAGCAGTCGGGACACCATCCCTGGAGGAAACACCATATATTTT. Amino acid sequence: CATSSRDTIPGGNTIYF. The chain has TRBV15 and TRBJ1-3, with D possibly TRBD1 on 6 matching bases. Deletions cut 3 bases from V and 4 bases from J, with 19 bases between. The length of the CDR3 is 17 residues. Per the germline V gene, CDR1 is LNHNV and CDR2 is YYDKDF (reference sequence).

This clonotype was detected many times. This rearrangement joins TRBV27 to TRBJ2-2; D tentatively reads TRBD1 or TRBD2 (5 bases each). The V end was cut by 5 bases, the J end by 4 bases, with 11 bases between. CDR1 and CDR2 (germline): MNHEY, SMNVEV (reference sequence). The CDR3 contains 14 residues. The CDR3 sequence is CASSRGYFTGELFF. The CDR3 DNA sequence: TGTGCCAGCAGTCGGGGCTACTTCACCGGGGAGCTGTTTTTT.

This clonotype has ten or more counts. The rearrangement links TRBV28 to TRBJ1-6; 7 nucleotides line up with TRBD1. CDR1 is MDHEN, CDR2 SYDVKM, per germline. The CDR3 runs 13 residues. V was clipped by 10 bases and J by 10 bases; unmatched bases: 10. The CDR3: CATKTGYYSPLHF. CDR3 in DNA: TGTGCCACCAAGACAGGGTACTACTCACCCCTCCACTTT.

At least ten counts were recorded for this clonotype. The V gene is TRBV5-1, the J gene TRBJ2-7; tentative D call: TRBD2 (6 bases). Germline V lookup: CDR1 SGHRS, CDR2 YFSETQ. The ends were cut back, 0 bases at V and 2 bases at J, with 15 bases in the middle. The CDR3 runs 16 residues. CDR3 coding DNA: TGCGCCAGCAGCTTGGCGCCCGGGGGTTATCCCTACGAGCAGTACTTC. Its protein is CASSLAPGGYPYEQYF.

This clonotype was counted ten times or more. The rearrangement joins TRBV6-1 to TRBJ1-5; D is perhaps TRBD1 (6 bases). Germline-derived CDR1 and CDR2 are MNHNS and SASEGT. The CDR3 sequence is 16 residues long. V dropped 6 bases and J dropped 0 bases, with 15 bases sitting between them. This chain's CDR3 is CASRSWTAYSNQPQHF. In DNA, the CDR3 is TGTGCCAGCAGATCCTGGACAGCGTATAGCAATCAGCCCCAGCATTTT.

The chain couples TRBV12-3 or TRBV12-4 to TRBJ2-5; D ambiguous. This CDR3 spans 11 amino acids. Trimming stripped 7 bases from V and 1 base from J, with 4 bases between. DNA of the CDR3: TGTGCCAGCAACCGCCAAGAGACCCAGTACTTC. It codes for CASNRQETQYF.

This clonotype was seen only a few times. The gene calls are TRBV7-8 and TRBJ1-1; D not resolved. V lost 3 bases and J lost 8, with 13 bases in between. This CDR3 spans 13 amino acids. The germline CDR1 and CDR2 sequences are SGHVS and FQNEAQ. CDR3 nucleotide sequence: TGTGCCAGCAGCTTCACGTCCGCCCGGGAAGCTTTCTTT. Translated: CASSFTSAREAFF.

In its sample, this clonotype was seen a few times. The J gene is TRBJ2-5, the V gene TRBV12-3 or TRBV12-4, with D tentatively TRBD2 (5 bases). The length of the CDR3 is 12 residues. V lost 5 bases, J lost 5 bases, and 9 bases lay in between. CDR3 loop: CASSRGSETQYF. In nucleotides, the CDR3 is TGTGCCAGCAGTCGGGGTTCGGAGACCCAGTACTTC.

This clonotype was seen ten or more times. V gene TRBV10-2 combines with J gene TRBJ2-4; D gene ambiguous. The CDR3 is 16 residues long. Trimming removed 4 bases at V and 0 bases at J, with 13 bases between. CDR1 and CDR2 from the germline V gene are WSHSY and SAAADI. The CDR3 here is CASSGPQTLAKNIQYF. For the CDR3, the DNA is TGCGCCAGCAGTGGGCCACAGACACTAGCCAAAAACATTCAGTACTTC.

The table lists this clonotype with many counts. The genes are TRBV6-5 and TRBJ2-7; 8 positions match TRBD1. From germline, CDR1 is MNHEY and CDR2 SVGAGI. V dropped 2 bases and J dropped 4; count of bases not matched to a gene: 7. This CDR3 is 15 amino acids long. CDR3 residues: CASSYRTGLIYEQYF. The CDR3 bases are TGTGCCAGCAGTTACCGGACAGGGCTGATATACGAGCAGTACTTC.

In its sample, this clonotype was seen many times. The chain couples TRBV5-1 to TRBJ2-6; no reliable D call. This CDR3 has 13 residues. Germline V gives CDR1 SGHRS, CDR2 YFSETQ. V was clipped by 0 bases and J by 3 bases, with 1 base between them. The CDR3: CASSLVGANVLTF. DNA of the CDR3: TGCGCCAGCAGCTTGGTTGGGGCCAACGTCCTGACTTTC.

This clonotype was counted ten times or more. CDR3 sequence: CASSLQGVGNQPQHF. The CDR3 coding sequence is TGTGCCAGCTCACTACAGGGAGTGGGTAATCAGCCCCAGCATTTT. The genes are TRBV18 and TRBJ1-5; a weak D match, TRBD1 (6 bases). CDR1 KGHSH and CDR2 LQKENI come from the germline V gene. The CDR3 is 15 residues long. The V gene lost 4 bases and the J gene lost 4 bases, with 14 bases spanning the gap.